Listed here is a single TCR beta chain. Its antigen is still unknown. The data were obtained in a study of shared clonotypes between healthy human individuals. Background on the study: Per-donor plates numbered three CD4 naive, three CD4 memory, two CD8 naive and one CD8 memory.

Study observations and caveats: Among the subsets, naive ones generally showed larger estimated richness than memory ones.

Generated by immunoSEQ multiplex PCR, the TCRdb table keeps only in-frame clones and is missing some. Among about 1.5 million clones listed, 95% to 97% were seen once. The clonotype originates from a man between 25 and 39 years old in good health. Sequencing was performed on naive CD4+ T cells sorted from blood. Subset: CD45RA+ positively selected.

The CDR3 bases are TGCGCCAGCAGCCCTGGAGGGACGGCTCAGCCCCAGCATTTT. It codes for CASSPGGTAQPQHF. This chain links TRBV5-1 with TRBJ1-5, with D maybe TRBD1 (5 bases). Germline V gene lookup returns CDR1 SGHRS and CDR2 YFSETQ. CDR3 size: 14 residues. The V and J ends lost 4 bases and 6 bases respectively, with 14 bases between them.